This is a list of T cell receptor beta chains from one sample in a study of OX40 agonist ivuxolimab in advanced cancers. Sequencing used immunoSEQ multiplex PCR; TCRdb keeps in-frame clones, though not all of them. The data hold 60,000 to 65,000 clones, with about 80% observed a single time. The specimen comprised CD4+ or CD8+ T cells sorted from blood, sampled in a trial of the OX40 agonist ivuxolimab. These receptors all stem from an adult with an advanced solid tumor such as melanoma, head and neck, liver or kidney cancer. CDR3s include the opening cysteine and the closing phenylalanine or tryptophan. Each record gives: J gene, V gene, clone size, D gene, CDR3 DNA, CDR3 protein. D genes are given only for firm matches. Only part of the rows carry a size: once, few, many, or a class if the clone is expanded.

j_gene: TRBJ2-2
v_gene: TRBV5-1
abundance: .
d_gene: .
CDR3nt: TGCGCCAGCAGCTTACAGAACACCGGGGAGCTGTTTTTT
CDR3aa: CASSLQNTGELFF

j_gene: TRBJ2-5
v_gene: TRBV18
abundance: few
d_gene: .
CDR3nt: TGTGCCAGCTCACCAGGGCGGGAGACCCAGTACTTC
CDR3aa: CASSPGRETQYF

j_gene: TRBJ2-7
v_gene: TRBV7-6
abundance: .
d_gene: TRBD2
CDR3nt: TGTGCCAGCAGCTTAGGCGCAGGGACTAACTACGAGCAGTACTTC
CDR3aa: CASSLGAGTNYEQYF

j_gene: TRBJ2-3
v_gene: TRBV19
abundance: .
d_gene: .
CDR3nt: TGTGCCAGTACACGGAGGGAACGGGGCACAGATACGCAGTATTTT
CDR3aa: CASTRRERGTDTQYF

j_gene: TRBJ1-5
v_gene: TRBV6-1
abundance: few
d_gene: .
CDR3nt: TGTGCCAGCAGTGAACGGAGTCAGCCCCAGCATTTT
CDR3aa: CASSERSQPQHF

j_gene: TRBJ1-1
v_gene: TRBV21-1
abundance: .
d_gene: .
CDR3nt: TGTGCCAGCAGCAAAAGAGATTTCCCAATGAACACTGAAGCTTTCTTT
CDR3aa: CASSKRDFPMNTEAFF

j_gene: TRBJ1-3
v_gene: TRBV5-4
abundance: .
d_gene: .
CDR3nt: TGTGCCAGCAGCTTGAGGGGCTCTGGAAACACCATATATTTT
CDR3aa: CASSLRGSGNTIYF

j_gene: TRBJ1-1
v_gene: TRBV7-9
abundance: .
d_gene: .
CDR3nt: TGTGCCAGCAGCTTATATCGCGGGTGGACGAACACTGAAGCTTTCTTT
CDR3aa: CASSLYRGWTNTEAFF

j_gene: TRBJ1-1
v_gene: TRBV14
abundance: .
d_gene: TRBD1
CDR3nt: TGTGCCAGCAGCCAAATTGGCACAGGGGGTGAAGCTTTCTTT
CDR3aa: CASSQIGTGGEAFF

j_gene: TRBJ1-4
v_gene: TRBV25-1
abundance: .
d_gene: .
CDR3nt: TGTGCCAGCTCCGAGGGGCAGGACCTTGAAAAACTGTTTTTT
CDR3aa: CASSEGQDLEKLFF

j_gene: TRBJ2-1
v_gene: TRBV5-1
abundance: few
d_gene: .
CDR3nt: TGCGCCAGCAGGATAGCGACGAGCTCCTACAATGAGCAGTTCTTC
CDR3aa: CASRIATSSYNEQFF

j_gene: TRBJ1-2
v_gene: TRBV4-1
abundance: .
d_gene: TRBD1
CDR3nt: TGCGCCAGCAGCCAAACCGGGACAGGGGGCAATGGCTACACCTTC
CDR3aa: CASSQTGTGGNGYTF

j_gene: TRBJ2-6
v_gene: TRBV7-2
abundance: .
d_gene: .
CDR3nt: TGTGCCAGCAGCCTTCGGGACGGTGGCTCTGGGGCCAACGTCCTGACTTTC
CDR3aa: CASSLRDGGSGANVLTF

j_gene: TRBJ2-3
v_gene: TRBV19
abundance: .
d_gene: .
CDR3nt: TGTGCCAGTAGTAAAGGACACGCAGATACGCAGTATTTT
CDR3aa: CASSKGHADTQYF

j_gene: TRBJ2-5
v_gene: TRBV30
abundance: .
d_gene: .
CDR3nt: TGTGCCTGGAGTGTGGGAGAGACCCAGTACTTC
CDR3aa: CAWSVGETQYF

j_gene: TRBJ1-2
v_gene: TRBV19
abundance: .
d_gene: .
CDR3nt: TGTGCCAGTAGTAGCGCCGGGGCAGGACTCTATGGCTACACCTTC
CDR3aa: CASSSAGAGLYGYTF

j_gene: TRBJ1-2
v_gene: TRBV6-1
abundance: .
d_gene: TRBD1
CDR3nt: TGTGCCAGCAGTGAGGACAGGGACTATGGCTACACCTTC
CDR3aa: CASSEDRDYGYTF

j_gene: TRBJ2-2
v_gene: TRBV7-2
abundance: few
d_gene: TRBD1
CDR3nt: TGTGCCAGCAGCCTCCAGGGGGCGAACACCGGGGAGCTGTTTTTT
CDR3aa: CASSLQGANTGELFF

j_gene: TRBJ2-1
v_gene: TRBV7-2
abundance: .
d_gene: TRBD2
CDR3nt: TGTGCCAGCAGCTTATCTTCCGGGACTAGCGGGAAGGGTGAGCAGTTCTTC
CDR3aa: CASSLSSGTSGKGEQFF

j_gene: TRBJ2-5
v_gene: TRBV9
abundance: .
d_gene: .
CDR3nt: TGTGCCAGCAGCGTACTTTCAGGAAAACAAGAGACCCAGTACTTC
CDR3aa: CASSVLSGKQETQYF

j_gene: TRBJ1-3
v_gene: TRBV5-4
abundance: few
d_gene: .
CDR3nt: TGTGCCAGCAGCTTGGCCGGAAGAGAGACCATATATTTT
CDR3aa: CASSLAGRETIYF

j_gene: TRBJ2-5
v_gene: TRBV13
abundance: .
d_gene: TRBD2
CDR3nt: TGTGCCAGCAGCCATGAGCGGGAGGGGGAGACCCAGTACTTC
CDR3aa: CASSHEREGETQYF

j_gene: TRBJ1-1
v_gene: TRBV7-6
abundance: .
d_gene: .
CDR3nt: TGTGCCAGCAGCTTGGCAGAGTTGAGCACTGAAGCTTTCTTT
CDR3aa: CASSLAELSTEAFF

j_gene: TRBJ2-3
v_gene: TRBV19
abundance: .
d_gene: TRBD2
CDR3nt: TGTGCCAGTAGTATACTAGCGGGCCGCACAGATACGCAGTATTTT
CDR3aa: CASSILAGRTDTQYF

j_gene: TRBJ1-2
v_gene: TRBV4-2
abundance: .
d_gene: .
CDR3nt: TGTGCCAGCAGCCGACAGGACTATGGCTACACCTTC
CDR3aa: CASSRQDYGYTF

j_gene: TRBJ2-2
v_gene: TRBV6-1
abundance: .
d_gene: .
CDR3nt: TGTGCCAGCAGTGAAGATGGTAAGGCCACCGGGGAGCTGTTTTTT
CDR3aa: CASSEDGKATGELFF

j_gene: TRBJ2-5
v_gene: TRBV18
abundance: .
d_gene: TRBD2
CDR3nt: TGTGCCAGCTCACCAAGGCTAGCGGGAGTGGGAGAGACCCAGTACTTC
CDR3aa: CASSPRLAGVGETQYF

j_gene: TRBJ2-3
v_gene: TRBV7-9
abundance: .
d_gene: TRBD2
CDR3nt: TGTGCCAGCAGCTTAGAGCGGTTTGGGGGAGGGCGGACAGATACGCAGTATTTT
CDR3aa: CASSLERFGGGRTDTQYF

j_gene: TRBJ2-5
v_gene: TRBV7-2
abundance: .
d_gene: .
CDR3nt: TGTGCCAGCAGCTTAAGGGTCCAAGAGACCCAGTACTTC
CDR3aa: CASSLRVQETQYF

j_gene: TRBJ1-2
v_gene: TRBV9
abundance: .
d_gene: .
CDR3nt: TGTGCCAGCAGCGTAGCTGGCCCGGGAAACTATGGCTACACCTTC
CDR3aa: CASSVAGPGNYGYTF

j_gene: TRBJ2-7
v_gene: TRBV7-2
abundance: .
d_gene: TRBD2
CDR3nt: TGTGCCAGCAGCTCCGGGGGGAGTTCCTACGAGCAGTACTTC
CDR3aa: CASSSGGSSYEQYF

j_gene: TRBJ2-3
v_gene: TRBV6-4
abundance: .
d_gene: .
CDR3nt: TGTGCCAGCAGCTTTAGCCCCGCAGATACGCAGTATTTT
CDR3aa: CASSFSPADTQYF

j_gene: TRBJ2-3
v_gene: TRBV6-1
abundance: once
d_gene: TRBD1
CDR3nt: TGTGCCAGCAAAGGACAGGGAACGGTTGATACGCAGTATTTT
CDR3aa: CASKGQGTVDTQYF

j_gene: TRBJ1-4
v_gene: TRBV5-6
abundance: .
d_gene: TRBD1
CDR3nt: TGTGCCAGCAGCTACACAGGGGCTAATGAAAAACTGTTTTTT
CDR3aa: CASSYTGANEKLFF

j_gene: TRBJ2-5
v_gene: TRBV10-3
abundance: .
d_gene: .
CDR3nt: TGTGCCAGCAGACGACTACAGGGCGAGACCCAGTACTTC
CDR3aa: CASRRLQGETQYF

j_gene: TRBJ2-1
v_gene: TRBV7-2
abundance: .
d_gene: .
CDR3nt: TGTGCCAGCAGCTTTCGGCCAAAAGAGCAGTTCTTC
CDR3aa: CASSFRPKEQFF

j_gene: TRBJ2-7
v_gene: TRBV7-2
abundance: .
d_gene: .
CDR3nt: TGTGCCAGCAGCTTCACCATCGGGAAGTTCAAAGGTTACGAGCAGTACTTC
CDR3aa: CASSFTIGKFKGYEQYF

j_gene: TRBJ1-4
v_gene: TRBV6-6
abundance: once
d_gene: .
CDR3nt: TGTGCCAGCAGTTACCCAGGGGATAATGAAAAACTGTTTTTT
CDR3aa: CASSYPGDNEKLFF

j_gene: TRBJ1-1
v_gene: TRBV7-2
abundance: .
d_gene: .
CDR3nt: TGTGCCAGCAGCCGAACGACTGTGAACACTGAAGCTTTCTTT
CDR3aa: CASSRTTVNTEAFF

j_gene: TRBJ2-5
v_gene: TRBV5-4
abundance: .
d_gene: .
CDR3nt: TGTGCCAGCAGCTTGGGGACACAAGAGACCCAGTACTTC
CDR3aa: CASSLGTQETQYF

j_gene: TRBJ2-3
v_gene: TRBV10-3
abundance: .
d_gene: .
CDR3nt: TGTGCCATCAGTGAGTCGAAAAATACGCAGTATTTT
CDR3aa: CAISESKNTQYF

j_gene: TRBJ1-2
v_gene: TRBV30
abundance: .
d_gene: TRBD1
CDR3nt: TGTGCCTGGAGTGTTCAGGGGGCGCGTGGCTACACCTTC
CDR3aa: CAWSVQGARGYTF

j_gene: TRBJ1-1
v_gene: TRBV9
abundance: once
d_gene: .
CDR3nt: TGTGCCAGCAGCGTAGCAGGGACCGGCGCTGAAGCTTTCTTT
CDR3aa: CASSVAGTGAEAFF

j_gene: TRBJ2-1
v_gene: TRBV18
abundance: .
d_gene: TRBD2
CDR3nt: TGTGCCAGCTCCCAAGCGGGAGATGGGGGTGAGCAGTTCTTC
CDR3aa: CASSQAGDGGEQFF

j_gene: TRBJ1-2
v_gene: TRBV9
abundance: .
d_gene: TRBD1
CDR3nt: TGTGCCAGCAGCGAGCCCAGAGGACAGGGATATGGCTACACCTTC
CDR3aa: CASSEPRGQGYGYTF

j_gene: TRBJ1-2
v_gene: TRBV6-5
abundance: .
d_gene: .
CDR3nt: TGTGCTAGCAGTCCTGACAGATATGGCTACACCTTC
CDR3aa: CASSPDRYGYTF

j_gene: TRBJ2-2
v_gene: TRBV5-1
abundance: .
d_gene: TRBD1
CDR3nt: TGCGCCAGCGGCCGGACAGGGTCGAACACCGGGGAGCTGTTTTTT
CDR3aa: CASGRTGSNTGELFF

j_gene: TRBJ1-1
v_gene: TRBV20-1
abundance: few
d_gene: TRBD1
CDR3nt: TGCAGTGCTGCGAGACAGGGAGAAGCTTTCTTT
CDR3aa: CSAARQGEAFF

j_gene: TRBJ2-5
v_gene: TRBV27
abundance: .
d_gene: TRBD2
CDR3nt: TGTGCCAGCAGACCCTTTATCGGGGGGACTAGCGGAAAAGAGACCCAGTACTTC
CDR3aa: CASRPFIGGTSGKETQYF

j_gene: TRBJ2-5
v_gene: TRBV7-9
abundance: .
d_gene: TRBD1
CDR3nt: TGTGCCAGCAGCATCCCAACCGGGACAGACCTACAAGAGACCCAGTACTTC
CDR3aa: CASSIPTGTDLQETQYF

j_gene: TRBJ1-5
v_gene: TRBV6-1
abundance: .
d_gene: .
CDR3nt: TGTGCCAGTCGTACAGGGAACAATCAGCCCCAGCATTTT
CDR3aa: CASRTGNNQPQHF

j_gene: TRBJ2-3
v_gene: TRBV25-1
abundance: .
d_gene: .
CDR3nt: TGTGCCAGCAGTAGGAGGGGCACGGGACAGTCAGATACGCAGTATTTT
CDR3aa: CASSRRGTGQSDTQYF

j_gene: TRBJ2-3
v_gene: TRBV5-1
abundance: .
d_gene: .
CDR3nt: TGCGCCAGCAGCCAACACAGGGTCTCAGATACGCAGTATTTT
CDR3aa: CASSQHRVSDTQYF

j_gene: TRBJ1-6
v_gene: TRBV5-6
abundance: .
d_gene: TRBD1
CDR3nt: TGTGCCAGCAGCTGGGGACAGTACTATTCACCCCTCCACTTT
CDR3aa: CASSWGQYYSPLHF

j_gene: TRBJ2-7
v_gene: TRBV5-6
abundance: .
d_gene: .
CDR3nt: TGTGCCAGCAGCTCAGGCGGCAACGCGGGGCTACGGGTCTACGAGCAGTACTTC
CDR3aa: CASSSGGNAGLRVYEQYF

j_gene: TRBJ1-1
v_gene: TRBV7-9
abundance: few
d_gene: .
CDR3nt: TGTGCCAGCAGCCCCCTCGGCCCGAACACTGAAGCTTTCTTT
CDR3aa: CASSPLGPNTEAFF

j_gene: TRBJ2-7
v_gene: TRBV7-6
abundance: .
d_gene: TRBD2
CDR3nt: TGTGCCAGCAGCAGTATTAGCGGGGGGACAACCTACGAGCAGTACTTC
CDR3aa: CASSSISGGTTYEQYF

j_gene: TRBJ2-3
v_gene: TRBV5-8
abundance: .
d_gene: TRBD1
CDR3nt: TGTGCCAGCAGCTTGGCCCTTGGACAGGGAGTAACAGATACGCAGTATTTT
CDR3aa: CASSLALGQGVTDTQYF

j_gene: TRBJ2-1
v_gene: TRBV7-9
abundance: .
d_gene: TRBD1
CDR3nt: TGTGCCAGCAGCTTAAATACAGGGGCGGGTAGTGAGCAGTTCTTC
CDR3aa: CASSLNTGAGSEQFF

j_gene: TRBJ1-2
v_gene: TRBV19
abundance: .
d_gene: .
CDR3nt: TGTGCCAGTACCAGTAGCTATGGCTACACCTTC
CDR3aa: CASTSSYGYTF